Listed here are 10 T cell receptor beta chains from one sample, sequenced in a study of cytomegalovirus exposure and HLA in healthy donors. Primers for the PCR totalled 60 Vbeta and 13 Jbeta. Assay: immunoSEQ multiplex PCR; the TCRdb copy retains only in-frame clones and omits some. The data hold fewer than 100,000 clones, with around four fifths observed a single time. Sequenced sample: PBMCs. The origin of the receptors is a woman between 40 and 50 years old in good health and CMV-seropositive.

The chain combines TRBV4-1 with TRBJ2-1; TRBD2 matches 14 bases. Germline V gene sequence: CDR1 MGHRA, CDR2 YSYEKL. The CDR3 sequence is 16 residues long. Germline trimming cut 0 bases from V and 7 bases from J; bases unmatched to any gene: 2. CDR3 protein: CASSQDRTSGGNEQFF. CDR3 nucleotides: TGCGCCAGCAGCCAAGATAGGACTAGCGGGGGGAATGAGCAGTTCTTC.

This clone was seen only once. DNA of the CDR3: TGTGCCATCAGTGAACGCGGGAGTCCCTCCTACAATGAGCAGTTCTTC. Translating it yields CAISERGSPSYNEQFF. The rearrangement uses TRBV10-3 and TRBJ2-1; 7 nucleotides align to TRBD2. The CDR3 covers 16 residues. V trimming: 3 bases; J trimming: 0 bases; junction bases outside the gene matches: 5. From germline, CDR1 is ENHRY and CDR2 SYGVKD.

About this clone itself: The germline gene is not matched at one end of the junction; a read error may be the cause. Other DNA sequences within the sample encode an identical CDR3. V is TRBV28 and J is TRBJ1-1; D not resolved. CDR1 is MDHEN, CDR2 SYDVKM, per germline. CDR3 length: 15 residues. CDR3 nucleotides: TGTGCCAGCAGTTACAGAATTGATGAACTCACTGAAGCTTTTTTT. Its translation: CASSYRIDELTEAFF.

The chain is built from TRBV25-1 and TRBJ2-1; 11 bases are shared with TRBD2. J lost 3 bases, V lost 6 bases, and 13 bases had no gene match. The CDR3 spans 18 residues. Germline-derived CDR1 and CDR2 are MGHDK and SYGVNS. The CDR3 DNA follows: TGTGCCAGCAGCCCGTCAGTAGGGACTAGCGGAATCTACAATGAGCAGTTCTTC. Protein: CASSPSVGTSGIYNEQFF.

The V gene is TRBV19, the J gene TRBJ1-5; D is uncertain. Germline V gene sequence: CDR1 LNHDA, CDR2 SQIVND (reference sequence). The V gene lost 4 bases and the J gene lost 0 bases, with 10 bases spanning the gap. The CDR3 sequence is 15 residues long. The CDR3 sequence is CASSTTSYSNQPQHF. DNA of the CDR3: TGTGCCAGTAGTACGACATCATATAGCAATCAGCCCCAGCATTTT.

CDR3 protein: CASSPQGASYEQYF. CDR3 nucleotides: TGCGCCAGCAGCCCACAGGGGGCCTCCTACGAGCAGTACTTC. The chain recombines TRBV5-1 with TRBJ2-7, with 9 nucleotides matching TRBD1. Germline V gene lookup returns CDR1 SGHRS and CDR2 YFSETQ. The CDR3 contains 14 residues. The V and J ends lost 4 bases and 0 bases, in that order; junction bases with no gene match: 2.

The V call is TRBV5-4, the J call TRBJ2-1; possible D gene TRBD2, 6 bases. V shed 0 bases and J shed 5 bases, with 15 bases lying between them. Germline assignment: CDR1 SGHNT and CDR2 YYREEE (reference sequence). The CDR3 totals 16 residues. The CDR3 DNA sequence: TGTGCCAGCAGCTTGGTCTGGCGGGAAGGGGACAATGAGCAGTTCTTC. Translation: CASSLVWREGDNEQFF.

With respect to this clone: A junction end diverges from the germline sequence, so it may reflect a read error. Within the sample, other DNA sequences also encode this same CDR3. The chain uses TRBV11-2 and TRBJ1-4, with D unclear. Germline CDR1 and CDR2: SGHAT and FQNNGV. The CDR3 is made up of 13 amino acids. The CDR3 DNA sequence: TGTGCCAGCAGCTTAGACGGGAATGAAAAGCTGTTTTTT. Translating it yields CASSLDGNEKLFF.

The J gene is TRBJ2-7, the V gene TRBV6-1, with 7 bases lining up with TRBD2. The germline gives CDR1 MNHNS, CDR2 SASEGT. The CDR3 runs 13 residues. J gave up 3 bases and V 6 bases, and 5 bases lay outside the gene matches. The CDR3: CASRASGGYEQYF. The CDR3 nucleotides are TGTGCCAGCAGGGCCTCGGGGGGCTACGAGCAGTACTTC.

The V and J genes are TRBV5-5 and TRBJ1-1; D perhaps matches TRBD1 (6 bases). Germline CDR1 reads SGHKS; CDR2 reads YYEKEE (reference sequence). Between the trimmed V and J ends, which lost 2 bases and 3 bases, there was a span of 11 bases. The CDR3 has 14 amino acids. The CDR3 loop is CASSFSDRYTEAFF. The CDR3, as DNA: TGTGCCAGCAGCTTTTCCGACAGGTACACTGAAGCTTTCTTT.